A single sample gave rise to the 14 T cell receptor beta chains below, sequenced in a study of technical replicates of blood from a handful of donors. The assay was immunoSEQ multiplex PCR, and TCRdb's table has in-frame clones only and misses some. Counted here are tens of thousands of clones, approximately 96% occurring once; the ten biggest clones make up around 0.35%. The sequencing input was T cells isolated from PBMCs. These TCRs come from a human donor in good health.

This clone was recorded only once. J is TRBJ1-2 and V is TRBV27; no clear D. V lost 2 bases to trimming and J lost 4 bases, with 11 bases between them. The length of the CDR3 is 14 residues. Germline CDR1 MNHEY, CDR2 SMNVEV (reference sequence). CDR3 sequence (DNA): TGTGCCAGCAGTTTACACGCGGGGTCCTATGGCTACACCTTC. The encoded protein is CASSLHAGSYGYTF.

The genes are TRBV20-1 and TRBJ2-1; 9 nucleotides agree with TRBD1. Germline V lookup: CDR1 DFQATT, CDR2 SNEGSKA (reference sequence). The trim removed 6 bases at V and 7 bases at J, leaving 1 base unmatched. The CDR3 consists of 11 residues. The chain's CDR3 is CSAGQGNEQFF. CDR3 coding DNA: TGCAGTGCCGGACAGGGGAATGAGCAGTTCTTC.

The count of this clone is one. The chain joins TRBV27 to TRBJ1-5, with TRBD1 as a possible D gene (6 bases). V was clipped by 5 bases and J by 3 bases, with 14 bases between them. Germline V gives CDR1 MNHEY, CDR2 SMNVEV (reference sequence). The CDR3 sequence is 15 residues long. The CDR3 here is CASSPLGTPNQPQHF. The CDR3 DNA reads TGTGCCAGCAGTCCCTTAGGGACACCCAATCAGCCCCAGCATTTT.

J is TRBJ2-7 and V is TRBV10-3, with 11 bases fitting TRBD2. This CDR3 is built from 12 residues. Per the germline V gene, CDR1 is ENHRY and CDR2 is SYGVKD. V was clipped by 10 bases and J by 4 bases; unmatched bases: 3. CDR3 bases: TGTGCCACGGGACTAGCGGAATACGAGCAGTACTTC. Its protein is CATGLAEYEQYF.

As DNA, the CDR3 is TGTGCCAGCAGTTTGCATGTCGAGTACGAGCAGTACTTC. Protein product: CASSLHVEYEQYF. The chain combines TRBV27 with TRBJ2-7; D not resolved. This CDR3 contains 13 residues. Germline V gives CDR1 MNHEY, CDR2 SMNVEV (reference sequence). Trimming pared 3 bases from V and 4 bases from J, leaving 10 bases between.

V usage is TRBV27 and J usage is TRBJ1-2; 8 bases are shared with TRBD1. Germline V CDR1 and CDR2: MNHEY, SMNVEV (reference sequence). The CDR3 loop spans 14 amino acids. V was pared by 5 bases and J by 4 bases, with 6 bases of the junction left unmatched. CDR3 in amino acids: CASSQGALSYGYTF. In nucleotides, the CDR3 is TGTGCCAGCAGTCAGGGGGCGCTTTCCTATGGCTACACCTTC.

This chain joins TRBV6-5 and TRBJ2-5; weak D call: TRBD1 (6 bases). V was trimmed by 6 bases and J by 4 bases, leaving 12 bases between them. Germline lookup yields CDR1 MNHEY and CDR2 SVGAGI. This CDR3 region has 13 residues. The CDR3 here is CASSYTGRETQYF. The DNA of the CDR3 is TGTGCCAGCAGCTACACAGGGCGAGAGACCCAGTACTTC.

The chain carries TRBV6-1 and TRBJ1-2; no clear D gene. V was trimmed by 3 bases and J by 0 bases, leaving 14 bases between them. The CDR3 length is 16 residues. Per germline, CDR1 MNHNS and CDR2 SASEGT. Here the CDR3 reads CASSEGPPTTNYGYTF. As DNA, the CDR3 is TGTGCCAGCAGTGAGGGCCCCCCCACGACTAACTATGGCTACACCTTC.

CDR3: CASSLAGGYEQYF. The CDR3 DNA reads as TGTGCCAGCAGCTTAGCGGGAGGCTACGAGCAGTACTTC. This chain links TRBV7-3 with TRBJ2-7; 8 nucleotides line up with TRBD2. V was clipped by 2 bases and J by 3 bases; unmatched bases: 0. Germline values: CDR1 SGHTA, CDR2 FQGTGA. This CDR3 contains 13 residues.

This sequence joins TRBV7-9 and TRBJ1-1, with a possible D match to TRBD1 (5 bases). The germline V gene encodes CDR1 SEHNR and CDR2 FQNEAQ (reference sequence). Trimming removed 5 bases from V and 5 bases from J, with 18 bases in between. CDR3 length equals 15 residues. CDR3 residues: CASSARVIEDTEAFF. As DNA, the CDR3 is TGTGCCAGCAGCGCCAGGGTTATCGAGGATACTGAAGCTTTCTTT. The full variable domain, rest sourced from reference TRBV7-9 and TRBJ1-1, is DTGVSQNPRHKITKRGQNVTFRCDPISEHNRLYWYRQTLGQGPEFLTYFQNEAQLEKSRLLSDRFSAERPKGSFSTLEIQRTEQGDSAMYLCASSARVIEDTEAFFGQGTRLTVV.

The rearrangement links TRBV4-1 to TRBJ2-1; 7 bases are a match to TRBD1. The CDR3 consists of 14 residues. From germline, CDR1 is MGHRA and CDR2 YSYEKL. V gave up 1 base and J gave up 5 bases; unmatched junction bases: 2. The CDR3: CASSQGGGHNEQFF. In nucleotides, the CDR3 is TGCGCCAGCAGCCAAGGAGGGGGCCACAATGAGCAGTTCTTC.

The CDR3 region has the DNA TGTGCCAGCAGCAAAGCCGGAGCAGACAATGAGCAGTTCTTC. Translating gives CASSKAGADNEQFF. J is TRBJ2-1 and V is TRBV21-1; the table's D gene call, TRBD2, was not cross checked with the DNA. TRBV21-1 represents a pseudogene. The CDR3 has 14 residues.

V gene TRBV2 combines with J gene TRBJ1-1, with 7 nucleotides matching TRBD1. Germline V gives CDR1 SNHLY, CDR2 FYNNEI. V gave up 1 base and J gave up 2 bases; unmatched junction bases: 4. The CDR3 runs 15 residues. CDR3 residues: CASSEGDRLNTEAFF. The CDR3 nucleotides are TGTGCCAGCAGTGAAGGGGACAGACTAAACACTGAAGCTTTCTTT. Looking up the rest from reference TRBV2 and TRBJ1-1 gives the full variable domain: EPEVTQTPSHQVTQMGQEVILRCVPISNHLYFYWYRQILGQKVEFLVSFYNNEISEKSEIFDDQFSVERPDGSNFTLKIRSTKLEDSAMYFCASSEGDRLNTEAFFGQGTRLTVV.

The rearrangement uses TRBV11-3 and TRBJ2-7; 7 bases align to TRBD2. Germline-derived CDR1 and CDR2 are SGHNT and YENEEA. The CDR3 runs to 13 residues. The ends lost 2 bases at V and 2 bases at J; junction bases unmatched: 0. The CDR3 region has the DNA TGTGCCAGCAGCTTAACTAGCGCCTACGAGCAGTACTTC. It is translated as CASSLTSAYEQYF. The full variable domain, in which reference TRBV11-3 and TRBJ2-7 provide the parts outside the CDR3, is EAGVVQSPRYKIIEKKQPVAFWCNPISGHNTLYWYLQNLGQGPELLIRYENEEAVDDSQLPKDRFSAERLKGVDSTLKIQPAELGDSAVYLCASSLTSAYEQYFGPGTRLTVT.